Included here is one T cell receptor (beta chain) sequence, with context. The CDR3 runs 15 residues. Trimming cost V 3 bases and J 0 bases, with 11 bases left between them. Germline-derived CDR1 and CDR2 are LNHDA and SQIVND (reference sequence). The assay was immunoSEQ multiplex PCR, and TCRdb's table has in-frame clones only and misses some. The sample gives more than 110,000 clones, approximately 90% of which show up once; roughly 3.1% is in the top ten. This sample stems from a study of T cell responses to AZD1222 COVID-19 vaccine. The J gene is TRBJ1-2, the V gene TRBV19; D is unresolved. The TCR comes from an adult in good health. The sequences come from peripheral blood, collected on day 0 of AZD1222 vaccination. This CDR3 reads CASSIKESANYGYTF. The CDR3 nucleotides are TGTGCCAGTAGTATTAAGGAATCCGCTAACTATGGCTACACCTTC.